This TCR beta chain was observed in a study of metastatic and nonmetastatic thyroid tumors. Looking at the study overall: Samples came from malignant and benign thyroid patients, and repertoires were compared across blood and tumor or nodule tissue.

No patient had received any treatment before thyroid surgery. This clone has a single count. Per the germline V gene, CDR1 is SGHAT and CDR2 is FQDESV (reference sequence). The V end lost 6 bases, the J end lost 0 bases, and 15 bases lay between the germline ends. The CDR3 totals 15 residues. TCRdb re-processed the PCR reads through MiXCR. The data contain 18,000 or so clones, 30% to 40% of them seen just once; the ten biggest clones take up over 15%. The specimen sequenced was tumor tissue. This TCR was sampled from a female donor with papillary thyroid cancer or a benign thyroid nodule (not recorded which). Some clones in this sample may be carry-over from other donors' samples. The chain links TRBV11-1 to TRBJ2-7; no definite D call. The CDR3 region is CASRAKGKSSYEQYF. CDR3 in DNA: TGTGCCAGCAGGGCCAAAGGGAAGAGCTCCTACGAGCAGTACTTC. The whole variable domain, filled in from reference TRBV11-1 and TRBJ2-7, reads EAEVAQSPRYKITEKSQAVAFWCDPISGHATLYWYRQILGQGPELLVQFQDESVVDDSQLPKDRFSAERLKGVDSTLKIQPAELGDSAMYLCASRAKGKSSYEQYFGPGTRLTVT.